This T cell receptor beta chain was captured by sequencing in a study of blood T cell repertoires in COVID-19. Looking at the study overall: There were acute and convalescent COVID-19 samples, and they came from the United States, Italy and Spain. T cells, B-cell-depleted T cells, or PBMCs provided the cDNA or gDNA that served as material.

Original methodology: Amplification with reference gene primers provided the estimates of nucleated cell counts. Sequenced by immunoSEQ multiplex PCR; TCRdb stores in-frame clones only, minus some. Clone size and the V and J calls come from that table; the DNA yielded D and trimming. This table has about 34,000 clones, 60% to 80% appearing once. Trimming removed 4 bases from V and 0 bases from J; junction bases left unmatched: 3. The CDR3 runs to 15 residues. CDR1 and CDR2 from the germline V gene are MNHEY and SVGAGI. This TCR derives from a man older than 75 with active or convalescent COVID-19. What was sequenced was peripheral blood. The rearrangement links TRBV6-5 to TRBJ2-1; 7 positions match TRBD1. The chain's CDR3 is CASSLQGVSYNEQFF. DNA for the CDR3: TGTGCCAGCAGTTTGCAGGGGGTCTCCTACAATGAGCAGTTCTTC.